A single sample gave rise to the 9 T cell receptor beta chains below, sequenced in a study of T-cell reconstitution after alpha-beta-depleted transplantation in children. Construction of the TCRbeta library involved unique molecular identifiers. TCRdb passed the PCR reads through MiXCR, listing each CDR3 protein once. The sample has about 130,000 distinct CDR3 sequences; roughly 10% are singletons. The specimen was PBMCs, mostly from graft donor cells, collected 180 days after TCRalphabeta/CD19-depleted stem cell transplant. Every receptor here comes from a girl under two years old who had a stem cell transplant for combined immunodeficiency, so the T cells may come from the graft donor.

The chain links TRBV29-1 to TRBJ2-3; 8 bases align to TRBD2. V was clipped by 4 bases and J by 2 bases; unmatched bases: 5. The germline V gene encodes CDR1 SQVTM and CDR2 ANQGSEA. The CDR3 is made up of 14 amino acids. CDR3 loop: CSVGKRGTTDTQYF. CDR3 coding DNA: TGCAGCGTTGGCAAGCGGGGGACCACAGATACGCAGTATTTT.

This clonotype was seen only a few times. CDR3: CSAPRPGTGDEQFF. DNA of the CDR3: TGCAGTGCCCCGCGTCCCGGGACAGGGGATGAGCAGTTCTTC. The chain combines TRBV20-1 with TRBJ2-1; 10 nucleotides match TRBD1. The CDR3 loop spans 14 amino acids. The V and J ends lost 6 bases and 8 bases, in that order; junction bases with no gene match: 10. Germline V lookup: CDR1 DFQATT, CDR2 SNEGSKA (reference sequence).

This chain connects TRBV30 to TRBJ2-4, with D unresolved. Germline loops: CDR1 GTSNPN, CDR2 SVGIG (reference sequence). V was pared by 3 bases and J by 1 base, with 7 bases between. The CDR3 totals 13 residues. The CDR3 loop reads CAWRGMAKNIQYF. The CDR3 DNA reads as TGTGCCTGGAGGGGTATGGCCAAAAACATTCAGTACTTC. Full variable domain (remainder filled in from reference TRBV30 and TRBJ2-4): SQTIHQWPATLVQPVGSPLSLECTVEGTSNPNLYWYRQAAGRGLQLLFYSVGIGQISSEVPQNLSASRPQDRQFILSSKKLLLSDSGFYLCAWRGMAKNIQYFGAGTRLSVL.

In its sample, this clonotype was seen a few times. V is TRBV20-1 and J is TRBJ2-7, with 12 bases identical to TRBD2. The V and J ends lost 3 bases and 9 bases, in that order; junction bases with no gene match: 12. The germline gives CDR1 DFQATT, CDR2 SNEGSKA (reference sequence). There are 15 residues in the CDR3. The DNA of the CDR3 is TGCAGTGCTAGGGGGGCTAGCGGGGGGGCCGTCGGGCAGTACTTC. Its protein product is CSARGASGGAVGQYF.

This clonotype was picked up many times. The chain combines TRBV28 with TRBJ2-7; TRBD1 matches at 9 bases. This CDR3 comprises 15 residues. Germline CDR1 MDHEN, CDR2 SYDVKM. Trimming removed 5 bases from V and 1 base from J; junction bases left unmatched: 6. The CDR3 DNA reads TGTGCCAGCAGTCCTACAGGGGGCACATCCTACGAGCAGTACTTC. It yields the protein CASSPTGGTSYEQYF.

In this sample, this clonotype turned up a few times. The chain links TRBV20-1 to TRBJ2-1; the match to TRBD2 covers 9 bases. The CDR3 spans 16 residues. J gave up 2 bases and V 3 bases, and 8 bases lay outside the gene matches. Germline-derived CDR1 and CDR2 are DFQATT and SNEGSKA (reference sequence). This CDR3 reads CSARKASGAPYNEQFF. The CDR3 DNA reads TGCAGTGCTAGGAAGGCTAGCGGGGCCCCCTACAATGAGCAGTTCTTC.

The V gene is TRBV30, the J gene TRBJ2-3; 7 bases are a match to TRBD1. Trimming at V came to 3 bases and at J to 3 bases, leaving 6 bases not matched to a gene. This CDR3 comprises 14 residues. In germline, CDR1 is GTSNPN, CDR2 SVGIG (reference sequence). CDR3 region: CAWSRDRITDTQYF. CDR3 DNA sequence: TGTGCCTGGAGCAGGGACAGAATAACAGATACGCAGTATTTT.

The gene calls are TRBV4-3 and TRBJ2-2; D ambiguous. CDR3 length: 15 residues. Germline V gene data show CDR1 as LGHNA and CDR2 as YSLEER. V lost 3 bases, J lost 3 bases, and 11 bases lay in between. This chain's CDR3 is CASSQTGSYTGELFF. CDR3 coding DNA: TGCGCCAGCAGCCAGACCGGGTCTTACACCGGGGAGCTGTTTTTT.

The chain couples TRBV12-3 or TRBV12-4 to TRBJ2-5; 8 nucleotides match TRBD2. The J segment lost 1 base and the V segment lost 3 bases, leaving 7 bases of the junction unmatched. This CDR3 has 16 amino acids. CDR3 DNA sequence: TGTGCCAGCAGTTTTCGGGCGGGGGGCCCCCAAGAGACCCAGTACTTC. Translated, it gives CASSFRAGGPQETQYF.